This TCR beta chain was recorded in a study of blood T cell repertoires in COVID-19. Study overall: Samples of COVID-19 (acute and convalescent) were obtained from the United States, Italy and Spain. Sources were T cells, B-cell-depleted T cells, or PBMCs; the material itself was cDNA or gDNA.

The germline V gene has CDR1 MNHEY and CDR2 SMNVEV (reference sequence). The CDR3 has 16 residues. Trimming took 6 bases from V and 4 from J; bases not matched to a gene: 12. In the original processing: Nucleated cell number was recorded as an estimate derived from reference gene primer amplification. Sequencing used immunoSEQ multiplex PCR; TCRdb keeps in-frame clones, though not all of them. V, J and clone size are those of that table, while D and trimming were read from the DNA. The sample records approximately 200,000 clones, roughly 88% being singletons. The V gene is TRBV27, the J gene TRBJ2-7, with 10 positions matching TRBD2. This TCR was sampled from a man aged 18-30 years with active or convalescent COVID-19. Sequencing input: peripheral blood. The CDR3 DNA is TGTGCCAGCAGCAAACAGGCTAGCGGGAGTACGTACGAGCAGTACTTC. This sequence encodes CASSKQASGSTYEQYF.